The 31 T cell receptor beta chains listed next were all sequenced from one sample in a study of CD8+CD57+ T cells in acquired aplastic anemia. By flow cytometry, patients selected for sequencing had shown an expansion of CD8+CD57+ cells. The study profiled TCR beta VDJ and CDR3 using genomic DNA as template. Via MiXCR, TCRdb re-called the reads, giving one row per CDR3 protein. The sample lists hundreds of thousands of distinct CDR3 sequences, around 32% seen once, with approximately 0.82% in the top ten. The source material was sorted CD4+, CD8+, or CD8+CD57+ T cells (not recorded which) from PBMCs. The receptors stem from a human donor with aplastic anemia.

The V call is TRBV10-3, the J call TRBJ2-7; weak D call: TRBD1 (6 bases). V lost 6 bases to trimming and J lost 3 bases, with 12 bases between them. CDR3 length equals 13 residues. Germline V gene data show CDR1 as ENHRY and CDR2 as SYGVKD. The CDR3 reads CAIRQGSNYEQYF. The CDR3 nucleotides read TGTGCCATCAGACAGGGCTCTAACTACGAGCAGTACTTC.

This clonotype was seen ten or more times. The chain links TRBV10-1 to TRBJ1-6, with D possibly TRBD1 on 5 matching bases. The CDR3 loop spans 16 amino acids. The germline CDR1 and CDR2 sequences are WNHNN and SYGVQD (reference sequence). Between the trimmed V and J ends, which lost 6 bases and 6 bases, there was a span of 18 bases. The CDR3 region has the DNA TGCGCCAGCAGCAGGACCCGGGGCGCCGGTAATTCACCCCTCCACTTT. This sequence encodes CASSRTRGAGNSPLHF.

The CDR3 region is CAISESIARDEQYF. The CDR3 DNA reads as TGTGCCATCAGTGAGTCGATAGCGCGGGATGAGCAGTATTTT. The rearrangement joins TRBV10-3 to TRBJ2-3, with D possibly TRBD2 on 6 matching bases. The CDR3 consists of 14 residues. The germline CDR1 and CDR2 sequences are ENHRY and SYGVKD. V was shortened by 0 bases and J by 11 bases, with 15 bases between the two germline ends.

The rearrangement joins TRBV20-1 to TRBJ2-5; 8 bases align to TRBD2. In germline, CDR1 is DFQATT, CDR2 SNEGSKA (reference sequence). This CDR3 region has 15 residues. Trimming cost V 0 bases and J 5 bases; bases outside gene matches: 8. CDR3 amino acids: CSARDRRGDRETQYF. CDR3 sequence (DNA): TGCAGTGCTAGAGACCGGCGGGGGGATAGGGAGACCCAGTACTTC.

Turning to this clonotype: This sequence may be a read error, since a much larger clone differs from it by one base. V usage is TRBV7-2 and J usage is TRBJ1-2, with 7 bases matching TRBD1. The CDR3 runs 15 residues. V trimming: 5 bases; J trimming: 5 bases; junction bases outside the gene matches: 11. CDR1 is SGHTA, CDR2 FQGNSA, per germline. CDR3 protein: CASSLRTGTDYGYTF. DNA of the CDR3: TGTGCCAGCAGCCTGCGAACCGGGACAGATTATGGCTACACCTTC.

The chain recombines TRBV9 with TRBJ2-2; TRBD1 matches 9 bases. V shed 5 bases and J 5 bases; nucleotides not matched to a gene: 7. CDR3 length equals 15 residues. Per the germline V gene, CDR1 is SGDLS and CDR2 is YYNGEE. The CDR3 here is CASSRGTGITGELFF. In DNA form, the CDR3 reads TGTGCCAGCAGTAGGGGGACAGGGATAACCGGGGAGCTGTTTTTT.

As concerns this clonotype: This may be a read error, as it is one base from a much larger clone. The CDR3 sequence is CASGPGTEWTPLHF. In DNA form, the CDR3 reads TGTGCCAGCGGTCCAGGGACTGAATGGACACCCCTCCACTTT. V gene TRBV7-9 combines with J gene TRBJ1-6, with D perhaps TRBD1 (5 bases). This CDR3 has 14 amino acids. V lost 8 bases to trimming and J lost 11 bases, with 19 bases between them. Germline CDR1 reads SEHNR; CDR2 reads FQNEAQ (reference sequence).

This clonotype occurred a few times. The CDR3 sequence: CASSAPTGRVVNTEAFF. CDR3 nucleotides: TGTGCCAGCAGCGCACCCACGGGGCGGGTAGTGAACACTGAAGCTTTCTTT. V and J are TRBV7-6 and TRBJ1-1; a possible D gene is TRBD1 (5 bases). The CDR3 is 17 amino acids. Deletions cut 5 bases from V and 0 bases from J, with 19 bases between. Germline V lookup: CDR1 SGHVS, CDR2 FNYEAQ.

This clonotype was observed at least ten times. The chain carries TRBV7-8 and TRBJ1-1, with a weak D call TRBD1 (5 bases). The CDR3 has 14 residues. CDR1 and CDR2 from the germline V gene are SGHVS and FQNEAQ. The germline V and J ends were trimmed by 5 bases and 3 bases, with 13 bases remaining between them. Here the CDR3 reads CASSATSGDTEAFF. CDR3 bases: TGTGCCAGCAGCGCAACATCGGGGGACACTGAAGCTTTCTTT.

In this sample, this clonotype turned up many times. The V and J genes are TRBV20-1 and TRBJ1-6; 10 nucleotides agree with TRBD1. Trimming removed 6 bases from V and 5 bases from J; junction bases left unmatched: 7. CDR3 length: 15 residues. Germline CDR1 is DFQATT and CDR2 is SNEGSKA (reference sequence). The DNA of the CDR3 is TGCAGTGCCCTCCGGGACAGGGGAGATAATTCACCCCTCCACTTT. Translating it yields CSALRDRGDNSPLHF.

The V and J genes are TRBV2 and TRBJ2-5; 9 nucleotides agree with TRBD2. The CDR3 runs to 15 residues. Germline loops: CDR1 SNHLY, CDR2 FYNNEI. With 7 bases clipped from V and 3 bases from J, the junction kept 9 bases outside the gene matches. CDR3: CASNSAGGDKETQYF. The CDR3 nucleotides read TGTGCCAGCAATTCCGCGGGGGGGGATAAAGAGACCCAGTACTTC.

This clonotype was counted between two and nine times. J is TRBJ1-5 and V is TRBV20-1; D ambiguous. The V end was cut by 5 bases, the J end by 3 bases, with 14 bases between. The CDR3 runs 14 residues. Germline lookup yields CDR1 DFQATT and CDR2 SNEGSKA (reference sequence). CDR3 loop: CSAPSGPPNQPQHF. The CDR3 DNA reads TGCAGTGCTCCAAGTGGGCCCCCCAATCAGCCCCAGCATTTT.

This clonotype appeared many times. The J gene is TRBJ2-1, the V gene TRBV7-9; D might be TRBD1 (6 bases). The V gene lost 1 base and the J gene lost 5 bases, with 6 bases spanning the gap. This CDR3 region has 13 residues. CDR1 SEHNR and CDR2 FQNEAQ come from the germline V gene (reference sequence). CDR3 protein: CASSLGTDNEQFF. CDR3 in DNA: TGTGCCAGCAGCTTAGGGACAGACAATGAGCAGTTCTTC. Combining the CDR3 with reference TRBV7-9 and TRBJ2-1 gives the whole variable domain DTGVSQNPRHKITKRGQNVTFRCDPISEHNRLYWYRQTLGQGPEFLTYFQNEAQLEKSRLLSDRFSAERPKGSFSTLEIQRTEQGDSAMYLCASSLGTDNEQFFGPGTRLTVL.

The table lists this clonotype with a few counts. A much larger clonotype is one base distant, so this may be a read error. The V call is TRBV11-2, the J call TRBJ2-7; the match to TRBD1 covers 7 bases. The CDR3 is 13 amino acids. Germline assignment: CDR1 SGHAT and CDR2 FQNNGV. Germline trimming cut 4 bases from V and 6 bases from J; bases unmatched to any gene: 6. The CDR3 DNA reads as TGTGCCAGCAGCTCCGACAGGGATGGCGAGCAGTACTTC. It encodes CASSSDRDGEQYF. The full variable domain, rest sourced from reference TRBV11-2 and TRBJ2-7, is EAGVAQSPRYKIIEKRQSVAFWCNPISGHATLYWYQQILGQGPKLLIQFQNNGVVDDSQLPKDRFSAERLKGVDSTLKIQPAKLEDSAVYLCASSSDRDGEQYFGPGTRLTVT.

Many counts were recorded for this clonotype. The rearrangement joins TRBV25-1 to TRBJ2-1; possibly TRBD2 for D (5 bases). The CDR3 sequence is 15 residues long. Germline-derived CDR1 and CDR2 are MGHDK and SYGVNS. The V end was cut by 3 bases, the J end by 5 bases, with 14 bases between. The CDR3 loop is CASSESASRNNEQFF. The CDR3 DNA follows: TGTGCCAGCAGTGAGTCGGCTAGCCGGAACAATGAGCAGTTCTTC.

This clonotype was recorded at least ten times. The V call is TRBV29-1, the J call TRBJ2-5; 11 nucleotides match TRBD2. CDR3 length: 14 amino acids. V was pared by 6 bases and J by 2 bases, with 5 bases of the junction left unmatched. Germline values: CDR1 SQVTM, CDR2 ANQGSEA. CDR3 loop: CSVTRLAGQETQYF. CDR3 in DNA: TGCAGCGTGACGAGACTAGCGGGACAAGAGACCCAGTACTTC. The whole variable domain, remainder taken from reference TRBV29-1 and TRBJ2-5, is SAVISQKPSRDICQRGTSLTIQCQVDSQVTMMFWYRQQPGQSLTLIATANQGSEATYESGFVIDKFPISRPNLTFSTLTVSNMSPEDSSIYLCSVTRLAGQETQYFGPGTRLLVL.

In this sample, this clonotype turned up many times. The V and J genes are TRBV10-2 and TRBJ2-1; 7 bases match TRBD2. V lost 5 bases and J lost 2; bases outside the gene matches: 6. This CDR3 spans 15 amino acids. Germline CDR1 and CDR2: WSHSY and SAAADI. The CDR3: CASSLLATTYNEQFF. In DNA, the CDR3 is TGCGCCAGCAGTCTACTAGCGACCACCTACAATGAGCAGTTCTTC.

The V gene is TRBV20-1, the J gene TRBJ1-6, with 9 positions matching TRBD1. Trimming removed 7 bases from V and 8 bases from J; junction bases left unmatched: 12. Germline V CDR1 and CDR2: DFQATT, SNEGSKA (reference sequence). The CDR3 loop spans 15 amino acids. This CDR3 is CSGRGQGNYYSPLHF. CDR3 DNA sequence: TGCAGTGGTCGGGGACAGGGAAATTATTATTCACCCCTCCACTTT.

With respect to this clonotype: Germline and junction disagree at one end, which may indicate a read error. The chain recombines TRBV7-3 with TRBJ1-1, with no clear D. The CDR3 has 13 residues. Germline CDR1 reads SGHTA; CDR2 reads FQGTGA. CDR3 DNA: TGTGCCAGCAGCTCGTACGAGAACACCGAAGCTTTCTTT. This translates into CASSSYENTEAFF.

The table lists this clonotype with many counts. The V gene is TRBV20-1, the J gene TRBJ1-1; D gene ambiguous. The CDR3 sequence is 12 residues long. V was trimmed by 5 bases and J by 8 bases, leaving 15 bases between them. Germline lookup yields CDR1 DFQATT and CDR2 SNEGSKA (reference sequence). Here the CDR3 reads CSAGWPLLEAFF. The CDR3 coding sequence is TGCAGTGCTGGGTGGCCTCTGCTGGAAGCTTTCTTT.

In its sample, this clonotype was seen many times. Here the CDR3 reads CASSSGGGAQPQHF. For the CDR3, the DNA is TGTGCCAGCAGCTCCGGGGGAGGGGCTCAGCCCCAGCATTTT. The rearrangement joins TRBV7-9 to TRBJ1-5, with a tentative D call TRBD1 (5 bases). CDR3 length: 14 amino acids. V was shortened by 4 bases and J by 6 bases, with 13 bases between the two germline ends. Per germline, CDR1 SEHNR and CDR2 FQNEAQ (reference sequence).

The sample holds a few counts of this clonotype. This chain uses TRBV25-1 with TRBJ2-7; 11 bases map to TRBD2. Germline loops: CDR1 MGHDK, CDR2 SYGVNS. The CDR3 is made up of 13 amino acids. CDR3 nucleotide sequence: TGTGCTAGAAGAGGGACTAGCGGCTACGAGCAGTACTTC. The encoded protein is CARRGTSGYEQYF.

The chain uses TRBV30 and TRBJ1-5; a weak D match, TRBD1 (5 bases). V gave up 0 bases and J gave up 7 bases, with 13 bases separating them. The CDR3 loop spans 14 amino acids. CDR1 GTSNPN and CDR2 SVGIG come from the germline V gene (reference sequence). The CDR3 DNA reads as TGTGCCTGGAGTGTACGCAGGGCCCTCCAGCCCCAGCATTTT. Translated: CAWSVRRALQPQHF.

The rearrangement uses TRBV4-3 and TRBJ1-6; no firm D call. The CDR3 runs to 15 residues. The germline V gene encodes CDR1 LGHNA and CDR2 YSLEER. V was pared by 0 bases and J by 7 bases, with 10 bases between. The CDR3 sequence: CASSQEPAVNSPLHF. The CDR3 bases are TGCGCCAGCAGCCAAGAGCCTGCGGTAAATTCACCCCTCCACTTT.

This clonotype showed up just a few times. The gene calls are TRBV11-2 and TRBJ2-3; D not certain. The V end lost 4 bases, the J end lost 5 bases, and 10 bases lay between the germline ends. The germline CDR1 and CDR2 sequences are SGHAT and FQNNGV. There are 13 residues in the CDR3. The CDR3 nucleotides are TGTGCCAGCAGCTCCCGAGCTCAAGATACGCAGTATTTT. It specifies CASSSRAQDTQYF. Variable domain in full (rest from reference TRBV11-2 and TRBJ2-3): EAGVAQSPRYKIIEKRQSVAFWCNPISGHATLYWYQQILGQGPKLLIQFQNNGVVDDSQLPKDRFSAERLKGVDSTLKIQPAKLEDSAVYLCASSSRAQDTQYFGPGTRLTVL.

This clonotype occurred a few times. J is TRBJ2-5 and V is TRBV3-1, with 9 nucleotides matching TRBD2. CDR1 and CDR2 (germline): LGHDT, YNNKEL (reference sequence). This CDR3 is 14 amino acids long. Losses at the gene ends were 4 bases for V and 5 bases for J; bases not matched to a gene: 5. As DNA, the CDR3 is TGTGCCAGCAGCCTGGGTAGCGGGAGTGAGACCCAGTACTTC. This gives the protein CASSLGSGSETQYF.

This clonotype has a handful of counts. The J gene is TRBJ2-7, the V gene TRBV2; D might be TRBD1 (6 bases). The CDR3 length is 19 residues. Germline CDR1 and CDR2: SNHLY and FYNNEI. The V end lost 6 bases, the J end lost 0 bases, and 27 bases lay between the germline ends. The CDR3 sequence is CASSRYTRTGKSGSYEQYF. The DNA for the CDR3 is TGTGCCAGCAGCCGCTATACCCGAACAGGGAAGTCGGGCTCCTACGAGCAGTACTTC.

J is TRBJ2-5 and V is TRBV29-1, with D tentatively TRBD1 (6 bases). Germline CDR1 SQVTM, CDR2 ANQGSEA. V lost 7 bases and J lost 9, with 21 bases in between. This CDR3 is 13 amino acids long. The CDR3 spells CSAKQGDGQPQYF. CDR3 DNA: TGCAGCGCAAAACAGGGTGATGGGCAGCCCCAGTACTTC.

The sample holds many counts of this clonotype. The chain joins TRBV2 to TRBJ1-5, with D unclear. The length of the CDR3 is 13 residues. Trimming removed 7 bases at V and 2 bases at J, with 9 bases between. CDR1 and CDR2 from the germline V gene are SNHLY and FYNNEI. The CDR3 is CASIGGRNQPQHF. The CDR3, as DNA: TGTGCCAGCATTGGAGGGCGCAATCAGCCCCAGCATTTT. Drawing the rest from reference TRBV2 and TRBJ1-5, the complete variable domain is EPEVTQTPSHQVTQMGQEVILRCVPISNHLYFYWYRQILGQKVEFLVSFYNNEISEKSEIFDDQFSVERPDGSNFTLKIRSTKLEDSAMYFCASIGGRNQPQHFGDGTRLSIL.

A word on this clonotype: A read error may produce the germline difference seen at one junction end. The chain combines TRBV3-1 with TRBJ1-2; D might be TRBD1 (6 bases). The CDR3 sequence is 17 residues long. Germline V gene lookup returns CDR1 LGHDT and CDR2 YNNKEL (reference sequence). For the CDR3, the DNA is TGTGCCGGCAGCCAAGACTTAACAACAGGGAGGAACTATGGCTACACCTTC. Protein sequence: CAGSQDLTTGRNYGYTF.

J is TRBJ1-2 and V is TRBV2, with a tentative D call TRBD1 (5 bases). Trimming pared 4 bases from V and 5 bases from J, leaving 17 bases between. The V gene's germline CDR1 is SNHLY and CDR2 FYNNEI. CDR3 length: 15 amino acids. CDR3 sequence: CASSVSGGGGYGYTF. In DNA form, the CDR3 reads TGTGCCAGCAGTGTCTCGGGGGGTGGAGGATATGGCTACACCTTC.